The 7 T cell receptor beta chains reported below all come from one sample, sequenced in a study of cytomegalovirus exposure and HLA in healthy donors. Profiling relied on immunoSEQ multiplex PCR, and the TCRdb table lists in-frame clones only, not all of them. The top ten hold about 2.8% of the sample, which has more than 150,000 clones, approximately 84% seen once. The sample comprised PBMCs. Receptors originate from a woman younger than 35 in good health and CMV-seropositive.

This clone was observed a single time. The rearrangement uses TRBV6-6 and TRBJ1-1; TRBD1 is a possible D gene (6 bases). Trimming left V 6 bases short and J 3 bases short, with 11 bases between. The CDR3 has 13 residues. The V gene's germline CDR1 is MNHNY and CDR2 SVGAGI (reference sequence). The CDR3 is CASRRGGDTEAFF. CDR3 bases: TGTGCCAGCAGAAGAGGGGGGGACACTGAAGCTTTCTTT.

CDR3 bases: TGTGCCAGCAGCCAAGAGGATGGCGGGGGGGCAGATACGCAGTATTTT. Translation: CASSQEDGGGADTQYF. J is TRBJ2-3 and V is TRBV4-2; 9 bases line up with TRBD2. There are 16 residues in the CDR3. The germline gives CDR1 LGHNA, CDR2 YNFKEQ. Trimming at V came to 0 bases and at J to 4 bases, leaving 5 bases not matched to a gene.

The table lists this clone with a few counts. Other DNA sequences of this sample code for an identical CDR3. The rearrangement links TRBV6-1 to TRBJ1-3; D unclear. The CDR3 extends over 13 amino acids. V lost 8 bases and J lost 2, with 10 bases in between. CDR1 and CDR2 (germline): MNHNS, SASEGT. As DNA, the CDR3 is TGTGCCAGCTCGGAGGTCGCTGGAAACACCATATATTTT. Its protein is CASSEVAGNTIYF.

The rearrangement links TRBV27 to TRBJ1-4, with a possible D match to TRBD1 (6 bases). Germline lookup yields CDR1 MNHEY and CDR2 SMNVEV (reference sequence). The CDR3 runs 15 residues. V dropped 7 bases and J dropped 0 bases, with 12 bases sitting between them. The chain's CDR3 is CASKGQFPTNEKLFF. The CDR3, as DNA: TGTGCCAGCAAAGGACAGTTTCCAACTAATGAAAAACTGTTTTTT.

This clone has a single count. The chain is built from TRBV28 and TRBJ1-2; a possible D gene is TRBD1 (5 bases). Trimming cost V 5 bases and J 5 bases, with 12 bases left between them. CDR1 is MDHEN and CDR2 is SYDVKM in the germline V gene. The CDR3 consists of 13 residues. CDR3 in amino acids: CASSVSTDYGYTF. The CDR3 nucleotides read TGTGCCAGCAGTGTATCGACAGATTATGGCTACACCTTC.

In nucleotides, the CDR3 is TGTGCCAGCAGCTTAGTCCCAGCGGGGAGGTCTCAAGAGACCCAGTACTTC. Protein: CASSLVPAGRSQETQYF. This chain links TRBV7-6 with TRBJ2-5, with TRBD2 matching over 7 bases. Unmatched junction bases numbered 10, after V lost 1 base and J lost 2 bases. CDR1 is SGHVS, CDR2 FNYEAQ, per germline. The CDR3 spans 17 residues.

The V call is TRBV29-1, the J call TRBJ1-2, with D maybe TRBD1 (6 bases). Germline lookup yields CDR1 SQVTM and CDR2 ANQGSEA. The V end lost 6 bases, the J end lost 2 bases, and 13 bases lay between the germline ends. The CDR3 runs 13 residues. The CDR3 DNA follows: TGCAGCGTGGGACCGGACAGAAACTATGGCTACACCTTC. Translating it yields CSVGPDRNYGYTF. Filled out from reference TRBV29-1 and TRBJ1-2, the complete variable domain reads SAVISQKPSRDICQRGTSLTIQCQVDSQVTMMFWYRQQPGQSLTLIATANQGSEATYESGFVIDKFPISRPNLTFSTLTVSNMSPEDSSIYLCSVGPDRNYGYTFGSGTRLTVV.